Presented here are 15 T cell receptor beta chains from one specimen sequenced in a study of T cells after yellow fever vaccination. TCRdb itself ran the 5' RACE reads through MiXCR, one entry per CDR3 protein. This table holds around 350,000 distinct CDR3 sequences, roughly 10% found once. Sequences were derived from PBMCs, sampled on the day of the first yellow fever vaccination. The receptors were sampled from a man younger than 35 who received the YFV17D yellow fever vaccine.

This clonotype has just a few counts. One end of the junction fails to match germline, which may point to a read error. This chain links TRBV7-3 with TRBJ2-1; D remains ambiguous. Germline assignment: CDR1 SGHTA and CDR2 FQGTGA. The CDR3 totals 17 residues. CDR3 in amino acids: CASSVTSALHSYNEQFF. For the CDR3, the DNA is TGTGCCAGCAGCGTAACAAGTGCGCTACACTCCTACAATGAGCAGTTCTTC. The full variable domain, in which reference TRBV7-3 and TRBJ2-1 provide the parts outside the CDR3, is GAGVSQTPSNKVTEKGKYVELRCDPISGHTALYWYRQSLGQGPEFLIYFQGTGAADDSGLPNDRFFAVRPEGSVSTLKIQRTERGDSAVYLCASSVTSALHSYNEQFFGPGTRLTVL.

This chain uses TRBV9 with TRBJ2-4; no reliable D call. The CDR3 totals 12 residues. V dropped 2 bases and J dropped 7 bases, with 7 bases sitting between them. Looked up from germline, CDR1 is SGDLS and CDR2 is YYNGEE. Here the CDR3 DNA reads TGTGCCAGCAGCGTGGACGGCAACATTCAGTACTTC. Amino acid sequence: CASSVDGNIQYF.

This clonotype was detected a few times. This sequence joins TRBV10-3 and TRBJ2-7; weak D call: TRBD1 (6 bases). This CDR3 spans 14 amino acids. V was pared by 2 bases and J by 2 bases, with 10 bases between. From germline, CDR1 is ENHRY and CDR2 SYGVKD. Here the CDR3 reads CAISEPGQTYEQYF. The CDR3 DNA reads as TGTGCCATCAGTGAGCCCGGACAGACCTACGAGCAGTACTTC.

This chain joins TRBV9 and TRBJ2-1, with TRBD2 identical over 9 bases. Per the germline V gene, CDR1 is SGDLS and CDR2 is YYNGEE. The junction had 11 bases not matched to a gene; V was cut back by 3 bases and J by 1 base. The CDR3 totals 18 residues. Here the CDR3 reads CASSGTGASGVSYNEQFF. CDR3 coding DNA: TGTGCCAGCAGCGGGACGGGCGCTAGCGGGGTATCCTACAATGAGCAGTTCTTC.

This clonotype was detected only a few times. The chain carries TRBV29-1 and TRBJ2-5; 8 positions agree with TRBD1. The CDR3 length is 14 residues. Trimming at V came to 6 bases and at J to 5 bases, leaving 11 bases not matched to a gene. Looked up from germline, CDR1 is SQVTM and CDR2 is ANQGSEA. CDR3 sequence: CSVAGQGGIETQYF. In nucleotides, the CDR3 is TGCAGCGTGGCCGGACAGGGTGGTATCGAGACCCAGTACTTC.

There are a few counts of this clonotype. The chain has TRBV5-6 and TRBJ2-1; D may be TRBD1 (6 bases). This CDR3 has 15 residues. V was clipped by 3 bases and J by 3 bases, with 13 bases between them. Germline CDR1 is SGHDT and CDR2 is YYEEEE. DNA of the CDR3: TGTGCCAGCAGCTACGGGACACTCAGCTACAATGAGCAGTTCTTC. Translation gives CASSYGTLSYNEQFF.

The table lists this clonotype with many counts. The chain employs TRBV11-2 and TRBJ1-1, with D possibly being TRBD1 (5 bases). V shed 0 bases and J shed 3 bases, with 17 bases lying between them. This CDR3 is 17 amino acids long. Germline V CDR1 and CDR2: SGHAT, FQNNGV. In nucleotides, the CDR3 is TGTGCCAGCAGCTTAGATCTGGGGGGTCTTTTTTACACTGAAGCTTTCTTT. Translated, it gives CASSLDLGGLFYTEAFF.

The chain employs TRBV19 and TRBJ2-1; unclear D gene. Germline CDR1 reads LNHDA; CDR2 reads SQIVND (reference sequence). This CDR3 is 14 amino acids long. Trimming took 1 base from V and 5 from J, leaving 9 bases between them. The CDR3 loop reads CASSIVPSHNEQFF. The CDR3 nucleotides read TGTGCCAGTAGTATAGTTCCCAGCCACAATGAGCAGTTCTTC.

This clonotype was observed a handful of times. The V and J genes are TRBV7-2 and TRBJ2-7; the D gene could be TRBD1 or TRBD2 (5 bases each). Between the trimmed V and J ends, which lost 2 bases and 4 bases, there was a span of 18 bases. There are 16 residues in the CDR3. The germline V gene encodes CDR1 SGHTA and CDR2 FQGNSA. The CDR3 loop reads CASSLSSASGGYEQYF. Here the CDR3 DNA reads TGTGCCAGCAGCTTAAGTTCGGCGAGTGGGGGTTACGAGCAGTACTTC. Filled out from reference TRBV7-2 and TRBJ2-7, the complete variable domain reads GAGVSQSPSNKVTEKGKDVELRCDPISGHTALYWYRQSLGQGLEFLIYFQGNSAPDKSGLPSDRFSAERTGGSVSTLTIQRTQQEDSAVYLCASSLSSASGGYEQYFGPGTRLTVT.

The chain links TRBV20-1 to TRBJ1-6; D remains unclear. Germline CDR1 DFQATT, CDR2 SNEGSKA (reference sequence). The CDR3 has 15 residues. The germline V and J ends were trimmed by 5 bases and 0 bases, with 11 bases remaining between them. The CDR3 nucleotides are TGCAGTGCTCCCCGCCAGAGCTCCTATAATTCACCCCTCCACTTT. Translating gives CSAPRQSSYNSPLHF.

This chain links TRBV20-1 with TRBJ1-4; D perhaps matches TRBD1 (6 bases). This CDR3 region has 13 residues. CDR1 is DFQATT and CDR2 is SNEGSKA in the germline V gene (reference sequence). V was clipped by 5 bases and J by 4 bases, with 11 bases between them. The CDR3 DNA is TGCAGTGCTTGGACAGATCTTAATGAAAAACTGTTTTTT. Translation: CSAWTDLNEKLFF.

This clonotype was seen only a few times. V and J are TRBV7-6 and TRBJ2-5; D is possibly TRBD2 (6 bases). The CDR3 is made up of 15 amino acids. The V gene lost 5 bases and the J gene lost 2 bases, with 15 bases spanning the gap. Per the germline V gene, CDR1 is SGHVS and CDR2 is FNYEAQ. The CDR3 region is CASSPLQEGQETQYF. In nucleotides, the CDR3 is TGTGCCAGCAGCCCGCTACAGGAGGGACAAGAGACCCAGTACTTC.

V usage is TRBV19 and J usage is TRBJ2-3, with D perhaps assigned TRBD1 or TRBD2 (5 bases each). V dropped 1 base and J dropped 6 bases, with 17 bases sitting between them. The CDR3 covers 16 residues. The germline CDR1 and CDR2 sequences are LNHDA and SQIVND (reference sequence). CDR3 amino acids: CASSIASGTWADTQYF. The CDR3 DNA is TGTGCCAGTAGTATAGCCTCCGGGACGTGGGCCGATACGCAGTATTTT.

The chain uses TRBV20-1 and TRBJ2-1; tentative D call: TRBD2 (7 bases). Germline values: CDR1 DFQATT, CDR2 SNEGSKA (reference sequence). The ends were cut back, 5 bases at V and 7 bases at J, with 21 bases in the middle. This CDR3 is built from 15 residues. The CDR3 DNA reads TGCAGTGCTGCACTACGGGGGCCGCGGGGGAATGAGCAGTTCTTC. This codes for CSAALRGPRGNEQFF.

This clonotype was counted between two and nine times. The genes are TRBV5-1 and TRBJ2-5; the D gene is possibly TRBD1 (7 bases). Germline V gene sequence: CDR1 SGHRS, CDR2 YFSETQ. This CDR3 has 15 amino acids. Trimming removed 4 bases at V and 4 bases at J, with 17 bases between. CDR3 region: CASSPQGGDGETQYF. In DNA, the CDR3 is TGCGCCAGCAGCCCGCAGGGGGGCGACGGAGAGACCCAGTACTTC.